This TCR beta chain is from a study of T cell responses to AZD1222 COVID-19 vaccine (dated by TCRdb to the early 2020s). Broadly, across the study: A total of 233 trial participants underwent TCR sequencing, of whom around 210 had received two doses of AZD1222 and around 25 had received two doses of the MenACWY control vaccine. Enrollment into the trials was organized by age into subgroups of 18-55, 56-69 and 70-plus years, and those subgroups contained roughly 160, 29 and 62 TCR-sequenced participants, respectively.

Summary of the overall study and its limitations: The whole spike protein was spanned by vaccine-associated CD4 TCRs, and dominant responses were seen in regions 160-218 and 743-854. Nearly half of unique spike-specific TCRs reportedly recognized epitopes outside regions mutated in the B.1.351 and B.1.1.7 variants. The 56-69-year group was small, and its depth increase did not reach significance, likely because of low power. Participants were mostly white British and included more females than males, and it was suggested by the authors that clonal diversity may have been underestimated. After two AZD1222 doses, both the breadth and the depth of spike-specific TCRs were significantly higher than at day 0 and than in MenACWY recipients. Conclusions about previously exposed vaccinees were limited because only a handful of AZD1222 recipients were SARS-CoV-2 seropositive at baseline. Because no day 14 peak-response samples were available, repertoires were characterized only after the peak T cell response.

The CDR3 regions of human TCRbeta chains were analyzed by immunosequencing. As for the authors' bioinformatics: TCRs in the repertoires were compared against a reference library of SARS-CoV-2-specific TCRs that had been generated with the MIRA antigen-specificity platform. Breadth was defined as the fraction of unique TCRs that were SARS-CoV-2-associated. Depth was defined as the fraction of total T cells that were SARS-CoV-2-associated. Using the MIRA data, each spike-specific TCR was assigned both to the spike region to which the TCR was reactive and to a CD4 or CD8 class. Log10-transformed breadth and depth values were compared by one-way ANOVA with Sidak's multiple comparisons tests. TCRdb mirrors the immuneACCESS table, restricted to in-frame sequences. Some clones are absent from its copies; in checked studies, under half trace to an unresolved V gene, and the reason for the others is unknown. V, J and clone size reflect that table, while D and trimming were determined from the DNA. The sample table shows approximately 120,000 clones, and around 87% are seen once. The top ten clonotypes cover roughly 4.5% of the sample.

From a lookup of the germline V gene, CDR1 and CDR2 are MDHEN and SYDVKM. Inclusive of the bounding cysteine and phenylalanine, the CDR3 is 15 residues long. Only CDR3 DNA remains: 45 bases, in frame from the first base. Ends trimmed: V by 8 bases, J by 5 bases; bases unmatched to a gene: 14. The label giving this sample's time point can be read as: about 28 days (+/-7) after the second vaccine dose. AZD1222 recipients with second doses at about 4 weeks or about 12 weeks were pooled, because spike-specific TCR depth and breadth did not differ between schedules. Vaccinee samples were obtained from the UK trials COV001 and COV002, which included a single-blind randomized controlled phase 2/3 trial of AZD1222 (ChAdOx1 nCoV-19) in healthy adults. For TCRbeta chain sequencing, PBMC samples were collected from trial participants at day 0 and at day 28 after the second dose. The sample holds one count of this clone. The antigen it binds to is not known. Base qualities are not recorded, but no much larger clone differs from it by a single base.

The sequence was collected from an adult who received the AZD1222 COVID-19 vaccine. The rearrangement combines TRBV28 with TRBJ1-1; TRBD1 aligns with 7 central bases. The material was peripheral blood, obtained 28 days after the second AZD1222 dose. The CDR3 in this case is CASDITGAGQTEAFF. The DNA is as follows: TGTGCCAGCGATATAACAGGGGCTGGTCAAACTGAAGCTTTCTTT.